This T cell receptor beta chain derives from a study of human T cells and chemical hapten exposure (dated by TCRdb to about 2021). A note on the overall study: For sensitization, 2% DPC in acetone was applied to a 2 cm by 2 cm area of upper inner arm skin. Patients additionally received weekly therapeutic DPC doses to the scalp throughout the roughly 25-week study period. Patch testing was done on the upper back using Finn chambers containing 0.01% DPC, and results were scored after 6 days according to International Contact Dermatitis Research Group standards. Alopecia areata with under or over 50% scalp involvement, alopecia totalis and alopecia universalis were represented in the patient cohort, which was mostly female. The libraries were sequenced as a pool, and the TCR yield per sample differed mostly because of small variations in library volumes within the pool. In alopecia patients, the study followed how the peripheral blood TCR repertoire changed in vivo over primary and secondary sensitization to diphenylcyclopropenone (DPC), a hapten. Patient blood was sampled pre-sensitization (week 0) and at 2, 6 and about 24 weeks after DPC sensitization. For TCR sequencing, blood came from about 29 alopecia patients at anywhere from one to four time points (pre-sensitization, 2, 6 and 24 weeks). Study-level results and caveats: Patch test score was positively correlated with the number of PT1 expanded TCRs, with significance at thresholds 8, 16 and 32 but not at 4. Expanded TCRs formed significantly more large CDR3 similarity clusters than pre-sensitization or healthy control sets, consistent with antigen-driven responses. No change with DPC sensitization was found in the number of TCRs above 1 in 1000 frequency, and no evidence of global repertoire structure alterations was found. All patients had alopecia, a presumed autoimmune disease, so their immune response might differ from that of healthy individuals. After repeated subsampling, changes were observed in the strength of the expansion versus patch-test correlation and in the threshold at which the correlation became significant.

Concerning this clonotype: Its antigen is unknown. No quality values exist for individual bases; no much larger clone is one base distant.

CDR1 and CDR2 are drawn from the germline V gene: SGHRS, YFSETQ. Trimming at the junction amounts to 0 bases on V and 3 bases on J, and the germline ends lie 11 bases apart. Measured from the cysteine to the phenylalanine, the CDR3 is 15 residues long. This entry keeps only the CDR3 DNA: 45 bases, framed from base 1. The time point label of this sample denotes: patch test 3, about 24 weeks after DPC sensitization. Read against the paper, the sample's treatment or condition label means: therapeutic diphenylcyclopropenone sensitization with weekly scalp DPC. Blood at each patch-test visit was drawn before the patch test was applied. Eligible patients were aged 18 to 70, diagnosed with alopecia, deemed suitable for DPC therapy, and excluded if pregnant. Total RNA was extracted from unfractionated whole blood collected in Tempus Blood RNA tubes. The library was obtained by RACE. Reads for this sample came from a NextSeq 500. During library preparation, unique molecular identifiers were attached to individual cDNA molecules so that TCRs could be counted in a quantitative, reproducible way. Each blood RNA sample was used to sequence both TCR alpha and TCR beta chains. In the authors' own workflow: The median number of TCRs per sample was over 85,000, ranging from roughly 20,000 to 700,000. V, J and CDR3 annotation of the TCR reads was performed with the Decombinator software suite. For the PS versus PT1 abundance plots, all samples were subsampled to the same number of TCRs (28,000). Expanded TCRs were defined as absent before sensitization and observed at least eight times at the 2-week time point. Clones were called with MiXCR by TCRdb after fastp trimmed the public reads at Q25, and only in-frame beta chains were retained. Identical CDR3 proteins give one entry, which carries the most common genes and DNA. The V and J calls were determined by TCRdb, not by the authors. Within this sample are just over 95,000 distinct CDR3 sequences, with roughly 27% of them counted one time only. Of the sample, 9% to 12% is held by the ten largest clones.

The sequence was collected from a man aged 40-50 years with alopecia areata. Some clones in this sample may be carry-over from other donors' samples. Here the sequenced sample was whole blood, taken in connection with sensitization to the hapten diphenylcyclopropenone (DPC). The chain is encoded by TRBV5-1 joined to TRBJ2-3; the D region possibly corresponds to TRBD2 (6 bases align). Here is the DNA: TGCGCCAGCAGCTTGGAACTAGCACGGACAGATACGCAGTATTTT. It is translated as CASSLELARTDTQYF.